This note documents a single T cell receptor (beta chain) sequence. The data were taken from a study of blood T cell repertoires in COVID-19. Trimming took off 0 bases at V and 4 bases at J, with 11 bases between the two ends. The CDR3 runs to 15 residues. From germline, CDR1 is SGDLS and CDR2 YYNGEE. The table came from immunoSEQ multiplex PCR; TCRdb's copy has only in-frame clones and leaves some out. The top ten hold roughly a fifth of the sample, which has around 75,000 clones, 88% seen once. This receptor was obtained from a human donor in a cohort sampled during active COVID-19. The sample taken for sequencing was peripheral blood. This chain uses TRBV9 with TRBJ1-3, with TRBD1 as a possible D gene (6 bases). Written as DNA, the CDR3 is TGTGCCAGCAGCGTAGCCGCAGGGGTCGGAAACACCATATATTTT. Encoded protein: CASSVAAGVGNTIYF.